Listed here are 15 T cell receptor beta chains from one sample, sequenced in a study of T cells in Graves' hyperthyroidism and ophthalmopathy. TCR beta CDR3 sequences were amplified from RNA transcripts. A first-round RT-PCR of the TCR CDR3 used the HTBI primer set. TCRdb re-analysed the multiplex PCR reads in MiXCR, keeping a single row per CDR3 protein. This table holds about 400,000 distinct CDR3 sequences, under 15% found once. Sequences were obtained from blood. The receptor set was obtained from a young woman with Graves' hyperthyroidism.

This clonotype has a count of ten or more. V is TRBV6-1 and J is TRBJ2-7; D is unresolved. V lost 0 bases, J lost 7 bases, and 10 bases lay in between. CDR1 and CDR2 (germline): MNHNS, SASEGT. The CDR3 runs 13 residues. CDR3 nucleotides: TGTGCCAGCAGTGAAGCACGGGCGGCGGAGCAGTACTTC. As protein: CASSEARAAEQYF.

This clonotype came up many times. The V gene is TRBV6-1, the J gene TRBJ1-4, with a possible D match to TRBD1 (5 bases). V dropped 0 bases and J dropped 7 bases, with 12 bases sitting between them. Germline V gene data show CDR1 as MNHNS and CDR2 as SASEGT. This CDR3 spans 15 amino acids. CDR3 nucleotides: TGTGCCAGCAGTGAAGCGACAGACGGCGGTGAAAAACTGTTTTTT. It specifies CASSEATDGGEKLFF.

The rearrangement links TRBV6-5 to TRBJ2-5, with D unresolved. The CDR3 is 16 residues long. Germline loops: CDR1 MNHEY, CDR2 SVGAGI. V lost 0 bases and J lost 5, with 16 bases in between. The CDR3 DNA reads TGTGCCAGCAGTTACTCGACTGCTGATATGGGGGAGACCCAGTACTTC. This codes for CASSYSTADMGETQYF.

The CDR3 coding sequence is TGTGCCAGCAAGACGCGGGGTCGCACAGATACGCAGTATTTT. It specifies CASKTRGRTDTQYF. This chain uses TRBV7-2 with TRBJ2-3; the D gene is possibly TRBD2 (6 bases). Germline values: CDR1 SGHTA, CDR2 FQGNSA. The CDR3 spans 14 residues. V gave up 7 bases and J gave up 1 base, with 12 bases separating them.

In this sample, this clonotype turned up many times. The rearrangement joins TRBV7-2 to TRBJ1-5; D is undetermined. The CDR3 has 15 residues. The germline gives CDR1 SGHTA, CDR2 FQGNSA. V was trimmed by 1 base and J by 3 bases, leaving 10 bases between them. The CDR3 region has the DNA TGTGCCAGCAGCTTAGAAGCAGGCAACAATCAGCCCCAGCATTTT. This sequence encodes CASSLEAGNNQPQHF.

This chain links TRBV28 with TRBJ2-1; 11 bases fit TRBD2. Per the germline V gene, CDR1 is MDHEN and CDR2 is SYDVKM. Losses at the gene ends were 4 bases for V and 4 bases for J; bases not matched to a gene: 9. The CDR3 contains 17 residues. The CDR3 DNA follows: TGTGCCAGCAGTTCCTCACTCGGGACTAGCGGATACAATGAGCAGTTCTTC. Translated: CASSSSLGTSGYNEQFF.

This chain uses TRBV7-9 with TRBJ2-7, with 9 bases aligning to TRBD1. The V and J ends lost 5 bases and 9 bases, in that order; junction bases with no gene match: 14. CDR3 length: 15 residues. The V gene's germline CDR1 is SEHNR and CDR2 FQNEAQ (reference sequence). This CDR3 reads CASSPWTGEVRAQYF. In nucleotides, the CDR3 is TGTGCCAGCAGCCCGTGGACAGGGGAGGTCCGTGCGCAGTACTTC.

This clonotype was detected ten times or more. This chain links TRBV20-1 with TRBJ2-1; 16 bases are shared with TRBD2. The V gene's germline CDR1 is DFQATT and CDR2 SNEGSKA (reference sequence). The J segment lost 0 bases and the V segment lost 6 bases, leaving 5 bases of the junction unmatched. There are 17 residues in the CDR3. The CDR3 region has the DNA TGCAGTGCGCCCGGGACTAGCGGGGGGGCCTCCTACAATGAGCAGTTCTTC. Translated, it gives CSAPGTSGGASYNEQFF.

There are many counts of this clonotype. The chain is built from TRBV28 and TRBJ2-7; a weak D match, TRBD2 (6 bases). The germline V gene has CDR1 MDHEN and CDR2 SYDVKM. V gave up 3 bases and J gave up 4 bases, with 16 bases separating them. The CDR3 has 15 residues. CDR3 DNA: TGTGCCAGCAGTTTTGCCGGGACTGGCGGATACGAGCAGTACTTC. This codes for CASSFAGTGGYEQYF.

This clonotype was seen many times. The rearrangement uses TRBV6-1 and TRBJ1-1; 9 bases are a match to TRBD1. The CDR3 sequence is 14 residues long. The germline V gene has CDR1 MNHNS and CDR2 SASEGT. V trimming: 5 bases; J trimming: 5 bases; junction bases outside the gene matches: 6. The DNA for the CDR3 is TGTGCCAGCAGTCAACAGGGGGCAGGGACTGAAGCTTTCTTT. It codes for CASSQQGAGTEAFF.

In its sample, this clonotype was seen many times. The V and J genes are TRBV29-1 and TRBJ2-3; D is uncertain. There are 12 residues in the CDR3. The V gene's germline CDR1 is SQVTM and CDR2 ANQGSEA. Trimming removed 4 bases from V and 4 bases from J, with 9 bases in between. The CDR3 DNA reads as TGCAGCGTTGCTGGGCTGCCAGATACGCAGTATTTT. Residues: CSVAGLPDTQYF.

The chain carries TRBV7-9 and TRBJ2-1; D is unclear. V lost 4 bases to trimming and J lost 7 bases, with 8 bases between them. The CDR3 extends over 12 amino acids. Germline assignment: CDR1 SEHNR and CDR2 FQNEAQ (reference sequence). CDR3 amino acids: CASSSERNEQFF. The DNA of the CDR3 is TGTGCCAGCAGCTCCGAAAGGAATGAGCAGTTCTTC.

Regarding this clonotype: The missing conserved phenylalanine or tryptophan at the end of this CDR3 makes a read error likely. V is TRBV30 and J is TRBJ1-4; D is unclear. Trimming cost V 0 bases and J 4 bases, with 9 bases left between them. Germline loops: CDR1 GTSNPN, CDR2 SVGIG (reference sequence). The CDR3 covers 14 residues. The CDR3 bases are TGTGCCTGGAGTGTATCCGTCCTTAATGAAAAACTGTTTCTT. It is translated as CAWSVSVLNEKLFL.

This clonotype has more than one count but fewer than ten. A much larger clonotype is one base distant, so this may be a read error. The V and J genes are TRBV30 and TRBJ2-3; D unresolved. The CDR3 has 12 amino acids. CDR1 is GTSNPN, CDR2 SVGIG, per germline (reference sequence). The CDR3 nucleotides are TGTGCCTGGAGTCCTTCCCCAGATACGCAGTGTTTT. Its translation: CAWSPSPDTQCF.

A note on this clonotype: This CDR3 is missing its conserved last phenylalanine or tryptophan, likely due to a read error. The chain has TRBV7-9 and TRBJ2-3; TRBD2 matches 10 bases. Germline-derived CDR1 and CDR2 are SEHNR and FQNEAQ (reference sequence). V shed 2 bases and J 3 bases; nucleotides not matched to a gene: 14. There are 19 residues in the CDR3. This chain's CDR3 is CASSLKAFRAGGRTDTQYL. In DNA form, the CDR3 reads TGTGCCAGCAGCTTAAAAGCTTTTAGAGCGGGAGGGCGGACAGATACGCAGTATCTT.